One and the same sample provided the 5 T cell receptor beta chains below, sequenced in a study of blood T cell repertoires in COVID-19. The data were produced by immunoSEQ multiplex PCR, yet TCRdb's version contains in-frame clones alone and is incomplete. The sample holds 150,000 to 200,000 clones, about four fifths seen once. What was sequenced was peripheral blood. These receptors originate from a woman aged 60-75 years with COVID-19, enrolled during active disease.

The chain carries TRBV2 and TRBJ2-7, with D possibly matching TRBD2 (6 bases). Germline CDR1 and CDR2: SNHLY and FYNNEI. V was shortened by 7 bases and J by 4 bases, with 26 bases between the two germline ends. The CDR3 runs 17 residues. The DNA for the CDR3 is TGTGCCAGCACCCCCCCAGTTCAGCCAGGGAGGAGGTACGAGCAGTACGTC. This gives the protein CASTPPVQPGRRYEQYV.

The genes are TRBV15 and TRBJ2-5; TRBD1 aligns across 8 bases. Trimming cost V 3 bases and J 5 bases; bases outside gene matches: 11. CDR1 and CDR2 from the germline V gene are LNHNV and YYDKDF (reference sequence). The CDR3 loop spans 16 amino acids. For the CDR3, the DNA is TGTGCCACCAGCAGGGGCCTAGGACAGGGCCGGGAGACCCAGTACTTC. Residues: CATSRGLGQGRETQYF.

This clone was counted a single time. The chain has TRBV5-1 and TRBJ1-2; a possible D gene is TRBD1 (6 bases). The CDR3 contains 13 residues. Germline CDR1 reads SGHRS; CDR2 reads YFSETQ. Deletions cut 4 bases from V and 8 bases from J, with 15 bases between. Here the CDR3 reads CASSRDRTGGYTF. CDR3 DNA: TGCGCCAGCAGCCGCGACAGGACCGGGGGCTACACCTTC.

The chain recombines TRBV7-3 with TRBJ2-2; D possibly corresponds to TRBD2 (7 bases). The CDR3 extends over 17 amino acids. From germline, CDR1 is SGHTA and CDR2 FQGTGA. Trimming removed 1 base from V and 0 bases from J, with 12 bases in between. CDR3 region: CASSLNRGAANTGELFF. The CDR3 region has the DNA TGTGCCAGCAGCTTAAATCGGGGGGCAGCGAACACCGGGGAGCTGTTTTTT.

The chain has TRBV29-1 and TRBJ2-2; TRBD1 is a possible D gene (6 bases). The CDR3 is made up of 14 amino acids. V lost 5 bases, J lost 0 bases, and 10 bases lay in between. In germline, CDR1 is SQVTM, CDR2 ANQGSEA. This CDR3 is CSVYRETNTGELFF. CDR3 nucleotides: TGCAGCGTTTACAGGGAAACGAACACCGGGGAGCTGTTTTTT.